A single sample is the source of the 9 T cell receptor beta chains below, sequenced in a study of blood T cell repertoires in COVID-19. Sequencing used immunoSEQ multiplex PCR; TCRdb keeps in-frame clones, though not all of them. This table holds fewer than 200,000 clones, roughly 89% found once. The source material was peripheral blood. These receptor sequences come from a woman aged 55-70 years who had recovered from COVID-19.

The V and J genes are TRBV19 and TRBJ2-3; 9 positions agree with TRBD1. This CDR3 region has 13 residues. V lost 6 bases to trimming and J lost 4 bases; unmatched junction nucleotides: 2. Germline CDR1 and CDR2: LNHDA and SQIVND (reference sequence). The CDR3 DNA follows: TGTGCCAGTAGACAGGGGGCGTCAGATACGCAGTATTTT. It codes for CASRQGASDTQYF.

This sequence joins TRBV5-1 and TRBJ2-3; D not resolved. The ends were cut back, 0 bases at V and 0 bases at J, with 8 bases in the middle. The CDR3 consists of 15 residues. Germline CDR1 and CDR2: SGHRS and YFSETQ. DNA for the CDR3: TGCGCCAGCAGCTTGGTCCCTTCTAGCACAGATACGCAGTATTTT. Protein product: CASSLVPSSTDTQYF.

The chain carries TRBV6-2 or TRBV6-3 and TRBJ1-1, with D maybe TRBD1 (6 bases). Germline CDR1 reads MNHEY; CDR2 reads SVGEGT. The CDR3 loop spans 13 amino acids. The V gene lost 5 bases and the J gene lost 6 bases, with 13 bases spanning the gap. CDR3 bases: TGTGCCAGCAGTACGGTGTCAGGGGCTGAAGCTTTCTTT. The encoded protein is CASSTVSGAEAFF.

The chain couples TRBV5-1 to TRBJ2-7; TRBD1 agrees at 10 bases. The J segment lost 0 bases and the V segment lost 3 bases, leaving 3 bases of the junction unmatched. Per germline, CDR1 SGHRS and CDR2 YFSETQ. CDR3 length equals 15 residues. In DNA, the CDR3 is TGCGCCAGCAGCTCGGACAGGGGGGGCTCCTACGAGCAGTACTTC. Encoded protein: CASSSDRGGSYEQYF.

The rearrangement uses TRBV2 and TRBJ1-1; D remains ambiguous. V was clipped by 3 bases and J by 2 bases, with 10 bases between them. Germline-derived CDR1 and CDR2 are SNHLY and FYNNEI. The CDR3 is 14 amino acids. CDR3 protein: CASSDEVRNTEAFF. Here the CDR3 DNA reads TGTGCCAGCAGTGATGAGGTTCGAAACACTGAAGCTTTCTTT.

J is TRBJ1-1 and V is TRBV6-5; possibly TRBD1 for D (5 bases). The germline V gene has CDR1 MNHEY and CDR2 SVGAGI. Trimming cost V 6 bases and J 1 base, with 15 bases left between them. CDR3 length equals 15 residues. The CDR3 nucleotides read TGTGCCAGCAGGGAGGTTTGGGGGGAGAACACTGAAGCTTTCTTT. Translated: CASREVWGENTEAFF.

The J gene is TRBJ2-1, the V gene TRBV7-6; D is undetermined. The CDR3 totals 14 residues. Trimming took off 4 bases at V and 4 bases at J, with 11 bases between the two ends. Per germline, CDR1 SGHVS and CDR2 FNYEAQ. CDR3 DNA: TGTGCCAGCAGCTCCCCCACAGTGTACAATGAGCAGTTCTTC. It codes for CASSSPTVYNEQFF.

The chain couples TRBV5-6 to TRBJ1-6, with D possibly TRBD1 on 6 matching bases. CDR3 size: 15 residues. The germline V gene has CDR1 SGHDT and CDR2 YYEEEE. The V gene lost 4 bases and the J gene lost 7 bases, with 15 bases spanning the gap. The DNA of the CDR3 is TGTGCCAGCAGCACTGGACAGAGAGACAATTCACCCCTCCACTTT. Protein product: CASSTGQRDNSPLHF.

The CDR3 coding sequence is TGTGCCAGCAGCCCCGGGACTAGCTTTAACAATGAGCAGTTCTTC. This encodes CASSPGTSFNNEQFF. The rearrangement links TRBV7-7 to TRBJ2-1, with TRBD2 matching over 9 bases. CDR1 is SSHAT, CDR2 FNYEAQ, per germline (reference sequence). Trimming at V came to 5 bases and at J to 5 bases, leaving 7 bases not matched to a gene. The CDR3 is 15 residues long. Drawing the rest from reference TRBV7-7 and TRBJ2-1, the complete variable domain is GAGVSQSPRYKVTKRGQDVTLRCDPISSHATLYWYQQALGQGPEFLTYFNYEAQPDKSGLPSDRFSAERPEGSISTLTIQRTEQRDSAMYRCASSPGTSFNNEQFFGPGTRLTVL.